Sequencing of this TCR beta chain was carried out in a study of OX40 agonist ivuxolimab in advanced cancers. Some clones are missing from TCRdb's copy, which holds only in-frame ones; the method was immunoSEQ multiplex PCR. The table has about 50,000 clones, 90% to 95% seen once; the top ten hold 4.9%. There are 18 residues in the CDR3. The genes are TRBV12-1 and TRBJ1-2; the DNA was not compared with TRBD1, the D call given in the table. TRBV12-1 is a listed pseudogene. The TCR comes from an adult with an advanced solid tumor such as melanoma, head and neck, liver or kidney cancer. The sequences come from CD4+ or CD8+ T cells sorted from blood, collected in a trial of the OX40 agonist ivuxolimab. The CDR3 DNA reads TGTGCCAGCAGCCACCCCCGACAGACCCCCCTAATCCGCTATGGCTACACCTTC. Translated: CASSHPRQTPLIRYGYTF.